Below are 23 T cell receptor beta chains sequenced from a single sample in a study of T-cell memory formation after mild COVID-19. TCRdb reprocessed the 5' RACE reads via MiXCR and lists one record per CDR3 protein. The table shows hundreds of thousands of distinct CDR3 sequences, with more than 20% occurring only once. The sample consisted of PBMCs or a T cell subset sorted from them (not recorded which). The receptors stem from an adult woman who had mild COVID-19 (a few samples of this study predate the infection). Cell type and time point are not known.

The gene calls are TRBV20-1 and TRBJ2-7; weak D call: TRBD2 (6 bases). V was pared by 3 bases and J by 1 base, with 16 bases between. Germline values: CDR1 DFQATT, CDR2 SNEGSKA (reference sequence). This CDR3 is built from 15 residues. The CDR3 reads CSASSGLKPSYEQYF. In DNA, the CDR3 is TGCAGTGCTAGTTCGGGACTTAAGCCGTCCTACGAGCAGTACTTC.

This clonotype was seen more than once but under ten times. This rearrangement joins TRBV12-3 or TRBV12-4 to TRBJ1-1; 10 bases match TRBD1. This CDR3 has 15 amino acids. Germline trimming cut 11 bases from V and 5 bases from J; bases unmatched to any gene: 14. The CDR3 region is CACHPRDRGGTEAFF. As DNA, the CDR3 is TGTGCCTGCCATCCCCGGGACAGGGGAGGTACTGAAGCTTTCTTT.

The chain recombines TRBV5-1 with TRBJ2-7; 7 nucleotides agree with TRBD1. Losses at the gene ends were 0 bases for V and 2 bases for J; bases not matched to a gene: 5. The germline gives CDR1 SGHRS, CDR2 YFSETQ. This CDR3 spans 15 amino acids. The CDR3: CASSLDRGSTYEQYF. The CDR3 DNA is TGCGCCAGCAGCTTGGACAGGGGCAGTACCTACGAGCAGTACTTC. Full variable domain (missing parts from reference TRBV5-1 and TRBJ2-7): KAGVTQTPRYLIKTRGQQVTLSCSPISGHRSVSWYQQTPGQGLQFLFEYFSETQRNKGNFPGRFSGRQFSNSRSEMNVSTLELGDSALYLCASSLDRGSTYEQYFGPGTRLTVT.

The CDR3 bases are TGTGCCAGCAGGAGACCCGAAGCTCGCTACAATGAGCAGTTCTTC. Translating it yields CASRRPEARYNEQFF. The chain links TRBV28 to TRBJ2-1; D gene unclear. The CDR3 runs to 15 residues. The germline gives CDR1 MDHEN, CDR2 SYDVKM. Trimming took 6 bases from V and 3 from J, leaving 15 bases between them.

This clonotype was found a few times. This sequence joins TRBV29-1 and TRBJ2-1; D remains unclear. Germline V CDR1 and CDR2: SQVTM, ANQGSEA. V was pared by 3 bases and J by 13 bases, with 13 bases between. The CDR3 has 11 amino acids. The CDR3 bases are TGCAGCGTTGATAGGACCGCCGAACAGTTCTTC. The encoded protein is CSVDRTAEQFF.

This clonotype was picked up a small number of times. The genes are TRBV7-9 and TRBJ2-4; 10 bases are shared with TRBD2. The V gene end was trimmed by 5 bases and the J gene end by 9 bases; junction bases not matched to a gene: 10. The CDR3 extends over 15 amino acids. Germline V gives CDR1 SEHNR, CDR2 FQNEAQ (reference sequence). CDR3 in amino acids: CASSGVASGSPIQYF. The CDR3 coding sequence is TGTGCCAGCAGCGGGGTGGCTAGCGGGAGTCCCATTCAGTACTTC.

Of note for this clonotype: This could be a read error, since a much larger clone is one nucleotide away. The chain combines TRBV20-1 with TRBJ2-1; 8 nucleotides match TRBD2. CDR1 is DFQATT and CDR2 is SNEGSKA in the germline V gene (reference sequence). The trim removed 5 bases at V and 2 bases at J, leaving 2 bases unmatched. The CDR3 length is 13 residues. The CDR3 sequence: CSALSGAYNEQFF. DNA of the CDR3: TGCAGTGCTCTTAGCGGGGCCTACAATGAGCAGTTCTTC.

V and J are TRBV6-2 or TRBV6-3 and TRBJ2-7; D remains unclear. Looked up from germline, CDR1 is MNHEY and CDR2 is SVGEGT. The CDR3 is 11 amino acids. The germline V and J ends were trimmed by 6 bases and 7 bases, with 10 bases remaining between them. The CDR3 nucleotides are TGTGCCAGCAGAATCACTCGGGAGCAGTACTTC. Its protein product is CASRITREQYF.

In its sample, this clonotype was seen once. The chain has TRBV15 and TRBJ2-1, with D possibly being TRBD1 (6 bases). V lost 0 bases and J 5 bases, leaving 20 bases between the germline ends. Germline CDR1 is LNHNV and CDR2 is YYDKDF (reference sequence). The CDR3 has 18 amino acids. CDR3 loop: CATSRDHSGTLYHNEQFF. The CDR3 nucleotides are TGTGCCACCAGCAGAGATCACTCCGGGACACTCTACCACAATGAGCAGTTCTTC. The entire variable domain, with the rest obtained from reference TRBV15 and TRBJ2-1, is as follows: DAMVIQNPRYQVTQFGKPVTLSCSQTLNHNVMYWYQQKSSQAPKLLFHYYDKDFNNEADTPDNFQSRRPNTSFCFLDIRSPGLGDTAMYLCATSRDHSGTLYHNEQFFGPGTRLTVL.

The V call is TRBV24-1, the J call TRBJ2-1; 9 nucleotides agree with TRBD1. Germline V gives CDR1 KGHDR, CDR2 SFDVKD. Trimming cost V 4 bases and J 0 bases; bases outside gene matches: 3. This CDR3 is 16 amino acids long. CDR3 nucleotides: TGTGCCACCAGTGAGGGGGGACAGGGCTCCTACAATGAGCAGTTCTTC. Its translation: CATSEGGQGSYNEQFF.

This clonotype occurred a few times. The chain uses TRBV20-1 and TRBJ2-1; 9 bases fit TRBD2. Germline CDR1 reads DFQATT; CDR2 reads SNEGSKA (reference sequence). Losses at the gene ends were 3 bases for V and 7 bases for J; bases not matched to a gene: 10. The CDR3 length is 15 residues. In nucleotides, the CDR3 is TGCAGTGCTAGTGGCTTGGGGCGGGAGGGGAATGAGCAGTTCTTC. Translated, it gives CSASGLGREGNEQFF.

This chain connects TRBV7-8 to TRBJ1-5, with D unresolved. This CDR3 has 13 amino acids. The germline V and J ends were trimmed by 0 bases and 4 bases, with 4 bases remaining between them. CDR1 is SGHVS, CDR2 FQNEAQ, per germline. CDR3 residues: CASSLARNQPQHF. The DNA for the CDR3 is TGTGCCAGCAGCTTAGCAAGGAATCAGCCCCAGCATTTT.

This clonotype came up a few times. The chain is built from TRBV6-1 and TRBJ2-3; tentative D call: TRBD2 (6 bases). Germline V gives CDR1 MNHNS, CDR2 SASEGT. The V gene lost 2 bases and the J gene lost 10 bases, with 13 bases spanning the gap. The CDR3 totals 13 residues. CDR3: CASSESPGRPQYF. For the CDR3, the DNA is TGTGCCAGCAGTGAAAGTCCGGGGAGGCCGCAGTATTTT.

This clonotype was seen only once. V gene TRBV19 combines with J gene TRBJ1-2; TRBD1 matches 7 bases. V lost 2 bases, J lost 4 bases, and 4 bases stayed unmatched. The germline gives CDR1 LNHDA, CDR2 SQIVND (reference sequence). The CDR3 sequence is 14 residues long. CDR3 nucleotides: TGTGCCAGTAGTATACAGGGGGATGCCTATGGCTACACCTTC. Residues: CASSIQGDAYGYTF.

The genes are TRBV7-8 and TRBJ2-5; TRBD2 matches at 9 bases. Germline V gives CDR1 SGHVS, CDR2 FQNEAQ. This CDR3 region has 17 residues. The V and J ends lost 0 bases and 5 bases, in that order; junction bases with no gene match: 10. In nucleotides, the CDR3 is TGTGCCAGCAGCTTAGCGGGTAGCGGGGGCCCCCTGGAGACCCAGTACTTC. Encoded protein: CASSLAGSGGPLETQYF.

The chain uses TRBV7-6 and TRBJ2-1; D might be TRBD1 or TRBD2, each matching 5 bases. CDR3 size: 12 residues. The V end was cut by 1 base, the J end by 11 bases, with 9 bases between. Germline V CDR1 and CDR2: SGHVS, FNYEAQ. This CDR3 is CASSLGPGQQFF. CDR3 in DNA: TGTGCCAGCAGCTTAGGACCGGGACAGCAGTTCTTC.

This clonotype was observed a handful of times. The chain employs TRBV7-2 and TRBJ2-3; D remains unclear. The CDR3 extends over 15 amino acids. V lost 5 bases and J 2 bases, leaving 14 bases between the germline ends. Germline V gene sequence: CDR1 SGHTA, CDR2 FQGNSA. The CDR3 nucleotides read TGTGCCAGCAGCATAAGACTCCCCCACACAGATACGCAGTATTTT. Its translation: CASSIRLPHTDTQYF.

The chain uses TRBV9 and TRBJ2-1; 9 bases are a match to TRBD2. The J segment lost 7 bases and the V segment lost 6 bases, leaving 11 bases of the junction unmatched. Germline loops: CDR1 SGDLS, CDR2 YYNGEE. The CDR3 covers 15 residues. The CDR3 nucleotides are TGTGCCAGCACCCGGGGTAGCGGGAGTACTAATGAGCAGTTCTTC. It is translated as CASTRGSGSTNEQFF.

This clonotype was seen a few times. The chain employs TRBV7-2 and TRBJ2-3; no clear D gene. The CDR3 is made up of 15 amino acids. Deletions cut 1 base from V and 2 bases from J, with 10 bases between. CDR1 and CDR2 from the germline V gene are SGHTA and FQGNSA. CDR3 in amino acids: CASSLGGVFTDTQYF. The CDR3 coding sequence is TGTGCCAGCAGCTTAGGAGGCGTATTCACAGATACGCAGTATTTT. Full variable domain (rest looked up from reference TRBV7-2 and TRBJ2-3): GAGVSQSPSNKVTEKGKDVELRCDPISGHTALYWYRQSLGQGLEFLIYFQGNSAPDKSGLPSDRFSAERTGGSVSTLTIQRTQQEDSAVYLCASSLGGVFTDTQYFGPGTRLTVL.

The chain combines TRBV29-1 with TRBJ1-5, with 7 bases identical to TRBD1. The junction had 7 bases not matched to a gene; V was cut back by 6 bases and J by 2 bases. CDR3 length: 14 residues. Germline V gene sequence: CDR1 SQVTM, CDR2 ANQGSEA. CDR3 protein: CSVRAGGGNQPQHF. CDR3 coding DNA: TGCAGCGTACGAGCAGGGGGAGGCAATCAGCCCCAGCATTTT. The whole variable domain, filled in from reference TRBV29-1 and TRBJ1-5, reads SAVISQKPSRDICQRGTSLTIQCQVDSQVTMMFWYRQQPGQSLTLIATANQGSEATYESGFVIDKFPISRPNLTFSTLTVSNMSPEDSSIYLCSVRAGGGNQPQHFGDGTRLSIL.

The gene calls are TRBV6-4 and TRBJ2-1; the D is unclear. There are 15 residues in the CDR3. Trimming shortened V by 4 bases and J by 1 base, and 11 bases separated the two germline ends. Germline V CDR1 and CDR2: MRHNA, SNTAGT. In nucleotides, the CDR3 is TGTGCCAGCAGTGCCGGAGTTGGGTCCTACAATGAGCAGTTCTTC. Protein: CASSAGVGSYNEQFF.

The V gene is TRBV4-1, the J gene TRBJ2-1; no firm D call. Trimming took 1 base from V and 4 from J, leaving 8 bases between them. Germline lookup yields CDR1 MGHRA and CDR2 YSYEKL. The CDR3 contains 14 residues. In DNA form, the CDR3 reads TGCGCCAGCAGCCAAGTGACTTCTTACAATGAGCAGTTCTTC. Translating it yields CASSQVTSYNEQFF.

The chain has TRBV29-1 and TRBJ2-5; 7 bases are a match to TRBD1. Germline values: CDR1 SQVTM, CDR2 ANQGSEA. The trim removed 7 bases at V and 7 bases at J, leaving 9 bases unmatched. The CDR3 spans 12 residues. This CDR3 is CSAQDNRGTQYF. CDR3 nucleotide sequence: TGCAGCGCCCAGGATAACAGGGGGACCCAGTACTTC.